This T cell receptor beta chain was identified in a study of CD8 T cells in Susac syndrome. It was with random hexamers that about 0.45 to 1 ug RNA was reverse transcribed. TCRdb reprocessed the immunoSEQ multiplex PCR reads with MiXCR, giving one entry per CDR3 protein. The table has 210,000 or so distinct CDR3 sequences, approximately 90% seen once. The source material was CD8+ T cells from PBMCs. The origin of this receptor is a human donor with multiple sclerosis.

The CDR3 loop is CAWSETANTGELFF. In DNA, the CDR3 is TGTGCCTGGAGTGAGACGGCGAACACCGGGGAGCTGTTTTTT. The V and J genes are TRBV30 and TRBJ2-2; no reliable D call. The CDR3 totals 14 residues. Trimming shortened V by 1 base and J by 0 bases, and 6 bases separated the two germline ends. The germline V gene encodes CDR1 GTSNPN and CDR2 SVGIG (reference sequence).